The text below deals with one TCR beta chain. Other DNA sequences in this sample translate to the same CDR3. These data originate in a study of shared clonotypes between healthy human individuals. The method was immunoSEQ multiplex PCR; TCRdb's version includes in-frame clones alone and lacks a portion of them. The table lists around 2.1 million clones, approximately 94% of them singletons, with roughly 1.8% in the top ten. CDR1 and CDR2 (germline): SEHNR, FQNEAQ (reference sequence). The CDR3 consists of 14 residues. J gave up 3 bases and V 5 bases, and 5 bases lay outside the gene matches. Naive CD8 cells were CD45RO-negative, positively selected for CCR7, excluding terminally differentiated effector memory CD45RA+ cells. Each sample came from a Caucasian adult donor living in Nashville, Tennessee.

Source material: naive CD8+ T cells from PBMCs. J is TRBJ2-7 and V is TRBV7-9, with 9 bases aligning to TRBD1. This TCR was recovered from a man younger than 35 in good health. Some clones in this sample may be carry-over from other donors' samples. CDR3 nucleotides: TGTGCCAGCAGCCCCGGGACAGGGCTCTACGAGCAGTACTTC. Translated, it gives CASSPGTGLYEQYF.